The 30 T cell receptor beta chains below were found in one sample sequenced in a study of a mutant IDH1 vaccine in newly diagnosed glioma. Documented time point: week 23, last vaccination. Vaccination used 300 ug of mutant IDH1 20-mer peptide per dose, with topical imiquimod. Data came from immunoSEQ multiplex PCR; TCRdb stores just in-frame clones and leaves some out. This table holds over 25,000 clones, around 89% found once. These receptors' antigens are unknown. The sample consisted of PBMCs, taken from a glioma patient whose treatment included an IDH1 peptide vaccine. All receptors come from a man aged 35 to 55 with glioma.

V is TRBV4-3 and J is TRBJ2-1; D gene ambiguous. The germline V and J ends were trimmed by 3 bases and 11 bases, with 20 bases remaining between them. There are 15 residues in the CDR3. Looked up from germline, CDR1 is LGHNA and CDR2 is YSLEER. The CDR3 nucleotides are TGCGCCAGCAGCCATAGCCCGGAGTCCGGCCGGAAGCAGTTCTTC. Protein product: CASSHSPESGRKQFF.

The V call is TRBV28, the J call TRBJ1-1; 7 nucleotides line up with TRBD1. CDR1 and CDR2 (germline): MDHEN, SYDVKM. The CDR3 loop spans 14 amino acids. The V gene end was trimmed by 3 bases and the J gene end by 4 bases; junction bases not matched to a gene: 5. Here the CDR3 reads CASSFGQVATEAFF. As DNA, the CDR3 is TGTGCCAGCAGTTTCGGACAGGTGGCCACTGAAGCTTTCTTT.

V is TRBV5-1 and J is TRBJ2-1, with 9 bases matching TRBD1. Germline CDR1 SGHRS, CDR2 YFSETQ. V lost 6 bases to trimming and J lost 7 bases; unmatched junction nucleotides: 8. The CDR3 spans 14 residues. The CDR3 loop reads CASTRRTGANEQFF. CDR3 DNA: TGCGCCAGCACCCGAAGGACAGGGGCAAATGAGCAGTTCTTC.

V usage is TRBV7-8 and J usage is TRBJ2-3; 9 positions agree with TRBD2. This CDR3 comprises 15 residues. Germline V gives CDR1 SGHVS, CDR2 FQNEAQ. Trimming removed 3 bases from V and 4 bases from J; junction bases left unmatched: 5. The CDR3 DNA is TGTGCCAGCAGCTTGAGCGGGGGGCTTTCAGATACGCAGTATTTT. Protein product: CASSLSGGLSDTQYF. The full variable domain, rest sourced from reference TRBV7-8 and TRBJ2-3, is GAGVSQSPRYKVAKRGQDVALRCDPISGHVSLFWYQQALGQGPEFLTYFQNEAQLDKSGLPSDRFFAERPEGSVSTLKIQRTQQEDSAVYLCASSLSGGLSDTQYFGPGTRLTVL.

The V and J genes are TRBV28 and TRBJ1-2, with D perhaps TRBD1 (5 bases). Germline loops: CDR1 MDHEN, CDR2 SYDVKM. This CDR3 has 13 residues. The V and J ends lost 6 bases and 4 bases respectively, with 12 bases between them. The CDR3 spells CASSLTESYGYTF. In DNA, the CDR3 is TGTGCCAGCAGCTTGACAGAGAGCTATGGCTACACCTTC.

V usage is TRBV29-1 and J usage is TRBJ1-5; 10 positions match TRBD1. CDR1 and CDR2 from the germline V gene are SQVTM and ANQGSEA. V was pared by 4 bases and J by 4 bases, with 4 bases of the junction left unmatched. The length of the CDR3 is 14 residues. The CDR3 here is CSVGDRGGNQPQHF. CDR3 nucleotide sequence: TGCAGCGTTGGGGACAGGGGAGGTAATCAGCCCCAGCATTTT.

The gene calls are TRBV11-2 and TRBJ2-7, with D unresolved. V was pared by 4 bases and J by 2 bases, with 15 bases between. CDR3 length: 15 residues. Germline CDR1 and CDR2: SGHAT and FQNNGV. The CDR3 DNA follows: TGTGCCAGCAGCTCACCCGGCACGGGCGCCTACGAGCAGTACTTC. Translated, it gives CASSSPGTGAYEQYF.

A few counts support this clone. This chain connects TRBV11-2 to TRBJ2-1; D unclear. Germline lookup yields CDR1 SGHAT and CDR2 FQNNGV. The CDR3 is made up of 13 amino acids. Trimming shortened V by 1 base and J by 12 bases, and 13 bases separated the two germline ends. As DNA, the CDR3 is TGTGCCAGCAGCTTAGGCCGGGTTCTTGCGCAGTTCTTC. As protein: CASSLGRVLAQFF.

This chain uses TRBV27 with TRBJ1-2, with 9 bases fitting TRBD1. This CDR3 is 13 amino acids long. Unmatched junction bases numbered 3, after V lost 6 bases and J lost 4 bases. Germline CDR1 reads MNHEY; CDR2 reads SMNVEV (reference sequence). The CDR3 sequence is CASSDRGAYGYTF. CDR3 sequence (DNA): TGTGCCAGCAGCGACAGGGGGGCCTATGGCTACACCTTC.

The chain couples TRBV5-1 to TRBJ1-2, with 9 bases aligning to TRBD1. Looked up from germline, CDR1 is SGHRS and CDR2 is YFSETQ. Trimming took 4 bases from V and 4 from J; bases not matched to a gene: 11. CDR3 length: 16 amino acids. In nucleotides, the CDR3 is TGCGCCAGCAGCCTGGGGGGACAGGGAGGTCGCTATGGCTACACCTTC. The encoded protein is CASSLGGQGGRYGYTF. Variable domain in full (rest from reference TRBV5-1 and TRBJ1-2): KAGVTQTPRYLIKTRGQQVTLSCSPISGHRSVSWYQQTPGQGLQFLFEYFSETQRNKGNFPGRFSGRQFSNSRSEMNVSTLELGDSALYLCASSLGGQGGRYGYTFGSGTRLTVV.

The rearrangement links TRBV6-1 to TRBJ2-4; 7 positions agree with TRBD2. Trimming at V came to 0 bases and at J to 11 bases, leaving 7 bases not matched to a gene. The CDR3 is 14 amino acids. CDR1 and CDR2 from the germline V gene are MNHNS and SASEGT. Here the CDR3 DNA reads TGTGCCAGCAGTGAAGCTGTGGGACTATGGGTTCAGTACTTC. This sequence encodes CASSEAVGLWVQYF.

V is TRBV5-1 and J is TRBJ2-2, with 7 bases fitting TRBD1. V dropped 4 bases and J dropped 4; count of bases not matched to a gene: 7. The CDR3 covers 15 residues. Germline CDR1 is SGHRS and CDR2 is YFSETQ. The CDR3 nucleotides are TGCGCCAGCAGCCACACAGGGGAGAGCACCGGGGAGCTGTTTTTT. Its protein is CASSHTGESTGELFF.

The chain joins TRBV5-1 to TRBJ2-7; 10 bases map to TRBD1. The CDR3 has 14 residues. V was clipped by 2 bases and J by 5 bases; unmatched bases: 4. Per the germline V gene, CDR1 is SGHRS and CDR2 is YFSETQ. The CDR3 spells CASSFGDRGNEQYF. In nucleotides, the CDR3 is TGCGCCAGCAGCTTTGGGGACAGGGGTAACGAGCAGTACTTC.

The chain employs TRBV2 and TRBJ2-1, with 11 bases fitting TRBD2. Germline CDR1 and CDR2: SNHLY and FYNNEI. This CDR3 has 15 amino acids. After removal of 7 bases from V and 2 bases from J, the junction contained 4 bases not matched to a gene. Written as DNA, the CDR3 is TGTGCCAGCACCATAGCGGGAGGGCCCTACAATGAGCAGTTCTTC. It encodes CASTIAGGPYNEQFF.

This sequence joins TRBV7-2 and TRBJ2-7; 9 bases match TRBD2. Trimming removed 0 bases from V and 1 base from J; junction bases left unmatched: 7. CDR1 and CDR2 (germline): SGHTA, FQGNSA. There are 17 residues in the CDR3. CDR3 nucleotides: TGTGCCAGCAGCTTAGCGGGAGCGGGAGGCCGTTCCTACGAGCAGTACTTC. This codes for CASSLAGAGGRSYEQYF.

The table lists this clone with a few counts. The chain links TRBV28 to TRBJ2-7; 10 positions agree with TRBD2. Germline CDR1 MDHEN, CDR2 SYDVKM. V was pared by 1 base and J by 4 bases, with 4 bases of the junction left unmatched. This CDR3 has 15 amino acids. Here the CDR3 reads CASSLSPSGRYEQYF. In nucleotides, the CDR3 is TGTGCCAGCAGTTTATCCCCTAGCGGGAGATACGAGCAGTACTTC.

A remark on this clone: A read error may produce the germline difference seen at one junction end. The chain uses TRBV5-1 and TRBJ2-3; D remains unclear. CDR1 SGHRS and CDR2 YFSETQ come from the germline V gene. The CDR3 extends over 14 amino acids. The CDR3 protein is CASSWSGSTDTQYF. CDR3 DNA: TGCGCCAGCAGCTGGTCAGGCAGCACGGATACGCAGTATTTT.

The rearrangement links TRBV5-1 to TRBJ1-1; D call uncertain. This CDR3 comprises 15 residues. V shed 0 bases and J shed 2 bases, with 11 bases lying between them. Germline V gene sequence: CDR1 SGHRS, CDR2 YFSETQ. The CDR3 bases are TGCGCCAGCAGCTTGGGAGGTAGCCCCAACACTGAAGCTTTCTTT. Its translation is CASSLGGSPNTEAFF.

A single count supports this clone. The rearrangement links TRBV19 to TRBJ2-7; TRBD1 agrees at 7 bases. V lost 3 bases, J lost 3 bases, and 5 bases stayed unmatched. The CDR3 runs 14 residues. The germline CDR1 and CDR2 sequences are LNHDA and SQIVND (reference sequence). DNA for the CDR3: TGTGCCAGTAGTATGGGGACAGATCTCTACGAGCAGTACTTC. This gives the protein CASSMGTDLYEQYF.

The chain couples TRBV30 to TRBJ1-6; D is uncertain. Germline CDR1 GTSNPN, CDR2 SVGIG (reference sequence). This CDR3 is 13 amino acids long. V was pared by 4 bases and J by 7 bases, with 11 bases between. DNA of the CDR3: TGTGCCTGGATCCGGAACCCAAATTCACCCCTCCACTTT. The encoded protein is CAWIRNPNSPLHF.

In DNA, the CDR3 is TGTGCCAGCAGGATCGGACAGGGGGCGTACCATCAGCCCCAGCATTTT. Translated: CASRIGQGAYHQPQHF. The chain joins TRBV19 to TRBJ1-5; 11 bases line up with TRBD1. The CDR3 runs to 16 residues. Germline V gene data show CDR1 as LNHDA and CDR2 as SQIVND (reference sequence). V shed 9 bases, J shed 5 bases, and the junction held 12 bases outside the gene matches.

This clone was observed a handful of times. This chain joins TRBV7-9 and TRBJ2-7; D unresolved. Trimming removed 5 bases at V and 2 bases at J, with 10 bases between. The CDR3 consists of 13 residues. The germline gives CDR1 SEHNR, CDR2 FQNEAQ (reference sequence). Written as DNA, the CDR3 is TGTGCCAGCAGCACCGGGTCACCCTACGAGCAGTACTTC. This sequence encodes CASSTGSPYEQYF.

CDR3 sequence reads: CASSPYPWTGRKGSSGANVLTF. Here the CDR3 DNA reads TGTGCCAGCAGTCCATACCCATGGACAGGGAGGAAGGGATCGTCTGGGGCCAACGTCCTGACTTTC. The chain is built from TRBV27 and TRBJ2-6, with 8 nucleotides matching TRBD1. The CDR3 is made up of 22 amino acids. V trimming: 5 bases; J trimming: 1 base; junction bases outside the gene matches: 22. Germline values: CDR1 MNHEY, CDR2 SMNVEV (reference sequence).

The V gene is TRBV6-5, the J gene TRBJ1-6; no definite D call. Trimming shortened V by 6 bases and J by 9 bases, and 12 bases separated the two germline ends. From germline, CDR1 is MNHEY and CDR2 SVGAGI. The CDR3 contains 13 residues. Written as DNA, the CDR3 is TGTGCCAGCAGACGGGAGGACCCTTCACCCCTCCACTTT. This sequence encodes CASRREDPSPLHF.

The V gene is TRBV2, the J gene TRBJ1-5, with D unclear. CDR1 is SNHLY, CDR2 FYNNEI, per germline. V was shortened by 5 bases and J by 4 bases, with 15 bases between the two germline ends. This CDR3 region has 15 residues. The chain's CDR3 is CASSPWEGGNQPQHF. The CDR3 DNA reads as TGTGCCAGCAGTCCTTGGGAGGGAGGGAATCAGCCCCAGCATTTT.

The chain has TRBV5-6 and TRBJ1-5; D uncertain. The length of the CDR3 is 14 residues. Trimming left V 3 bases short and J 4 bases short, with 11 bases between. CDR1 is SGHDT, CDR2 YYEEEE, per germline. CDR3 in DNA: TGTGCCAGCAGCTCGCTCGGGTCAAATCAGCCCCAGCATTTT. It is translated as CASSSLGSNQPQHF.

A few counts support this clone. This chain uses TRBV9 with TRBJ2-1, with TRBD2 matching 7 bases. CDR1 is SGDLS, CDR2 YYNGEE, per germline. V lost 3 bases, J lost 0 bases, and 3 bases stayed unmatched. This CDR3 is 15 amino acids long. This chain's CDR3 is CASSASGNSYNEQFF. CDR3 sequence (DNA): TGTGCCAGCAGCGCAAGCGGGAACTCCTACAATGAGCAGTTCTTC.

This sequence joins TRBV27 and TRBJ2-2; 8 nucleotides align to TRBD1. The ends lost 5 bases at V and 7 bases at J; junction bases unmatched: 6. Germline lookup yields CDR1 MNHEY and CDR2 SMNVEV (reference sequence). CDR3 length equals 14 residues. The CDR3 DNA reads as TGTGCCAGCAGTAAACAGGGGGTTATCGGGGAGCTGTTTTTT. This sequence encodes CASSKQGVIGELFF.

The chain combines TRBV5-5 with TRBJ2-1; D perhaps matches TRBD1 (6 bases). With 3 bases removed from V and 6 bases from J, the gap between germline ends came to 16 bases. This CDR3 spans 15 amino acids. Germline values: CDR1 SGHKS, CDR2 YYEKEE (reference sequence). The CDR3 region is CASSSFWTESNEQFF. Written as DNA, the CDR3 is TGTGCCAGCAGCTCCTTTTGGACAGAAAGCAATGAGCAGTTCTTC.

The V gene is TRBV5-1, the J gene TRBJ2-2; TRBD1 might be the D (5 bases). Looked up from germline, CDR1 is SGHRS and CDR2 is YFSETQ. V was trimmed by 1 base and J by 1 base, leaving 8 bases between them. CDR3 length equals 15 residues. The CDR3 loop is CASSLPRENTGELFF. DNA for the CDR3: TGCGCCAGCAGCTTGCCCAGGGAGAACACCGGGGAGCTGTTTTTT.